Below are 7 T cell receptor beta chains sequenced from a single sample in a study of blood T cell repertoires in COVID-19. Libraries were prepared by immunoSEQ multiplex PCR; TCRdb keeps only in-frame clonotypes and omits some of them. The sample contains 90,000 to 110,000 clones, roughly 84% of which appear only once. The sample was peripheral blood. The receptors here all came from a woman aged 80 or over with active or convalescent COVID-19.

The rearrangement uses TRBV7-9 and TRBJ1-6, with a possible D match to TRBD1 (6 bases). Germline V gene sequence: CDR1 SEHNR, CDR2 FQNEAQ (reference sequence). V was shortened by 5 bases and J by 0 bases, with 11 bases between the two germline ends. This CDR3 comprises 16 residues. CDR3 sequence (DNA): TGTGCCAGCAGCCATGACAGGAGCTCCTATAATTCACCCCTCCACTTT. Amino acid sequence: CASSHDRSSYNSPLHF.

The gene calls are TRBV5-1 and TRBJ2-2; D remains ambiguous. V lost 5 bases and J 5 bases, leaving 7 bases between the germline ends. The CDR3 consists of 12 residues. Germline CDR1 reads SGHRS; CDR2 reads YFSETQ. DNA of the CDR3: TGCGCCAGCAGTTCCTATACCGGGGAGCTGTTTTTT. It codes for CASSSYTGELFF.

J is TRBJ1-6 and V is TRBV7-3; D is ambiguous. This CDR3 has 14 residues. The germline V and J ends were trimmed by 3 bases and 9 bases, with 12 bases remaining between them. Germline loops: CDR1 SGHTA, CDR2 FQGTGA. The CDR3 DNA is TGTGCCAGCAGCTTCGGGAGCCGGGGTTCACCCCTCCACTTT. Its translation is CASSFGSRGSPLHF.

This chain uses TRBV11-2 with TRBJ2-2, with a possible D match to TRBD2 (7 bases). V dropped 5 bases and J dropped 6 bases, with 22 bases sitting between them. Germline loops: CDR1 SGHAT, CDR2 FQNNGV. The CDR3 covers 17 residues. In DNA, the CDR3 is TGTGCCAGCAGCACCCTATCCGGGGGGCCCAGCGCCGGGGAGCTGTTTTTT. Its protein is CASSTLSGGPSAGELFF.

The genes are TRBV7-2 and TRBJ2-5, with 9 positions matching TRBD1. With V trimmed by 1 base and J by 4 bases, 4 bases remained unmatched. Germline values: CDR1 SGHTA, CDR2 FQGNSA. CDR3 length: 15 residues. The CDR3 bases are TGTGCCAGCAGCTTAGTGGGACAGGGAGCAGAGACCCAGTACTTC. Amino acids: CASSLVGQGAETQYF. The full variable domain, its missing parts supplied by reference TRBV7-2 and TRBJ2-5, is GAGVSQSPSNKVTEKGKDVELRCDPISGHTALYWYRQSLGQGLEFLIYFQGNSAPDKSGLPSDRFSAERTGGSVSTLTIQRTQQEDSAVYLCASSLVGQGAETQYFGPGTRLLVL.

This sequence joins TRBV27 and TRBJ1-2, with 9 positions matching TRBD1. V lost 2 bases, J lost 7 bases, and 8 bases stayed unmatched. The CDR3 is made up of 15 amino acids. In germline, CDR1 is MNHEY, CDR2 SMNVEV (reference sequence). The CDR3 coding sequence is TGTGCCAGCAGTTTACGGACAGGGGCAATTAGTGGCTACACCTTC. Its protein product is CASSLRTGAISGYTF.

This clone has only one observation. The chain has TRBV9 and TRBJ2-3; TRBD2 agrees at 7 bases. Per the germline V gene, CDR1 is SGDLS and CDR2 is YYNGEE. Trimming removed 0 bases from V and 3 bases from J; junction bases left unmatched: 7. This CDR3 is 16 amino acids long. CDR3 in amino acids: CASSVGGGSPTDTQYF. Written as DNA, the CDR3 is TGTGCCAGCAGCGTAGGGGGAGGGTCCCCAACAGATACGCAGTATTTT. The full variable domain, with the rest looked up from reference TRBV9 and TRBJ2-3, is DSGVTQTPKHLITATGQRVTLRCSPRSGDLSVYWYQQSLDQGLQFLIQYYNGEERAKGNILERFSAQQFPDLHSELNLSSLELGDSALYFCASSVGGGSPTDTQYFGPGTRLTVL.